The source of this T cell receptor beta chain is a study of regulatory T cells in long-lasting Graves disease. Whole-study context: The criterion for persistent Graves' disease was over 5 years of antithyroid drugs with positive TSH receptor antibodies.

The time point is: persistent/refractory GD, antithyroid drugs over 5 years with positive TRAb. Scientists built the TCR library using RNA that was extracted from PBMCs. CDR3-region Arm-PCR and iRepertoire HTBI primers produced the TCR beta libraries. TCRdb ran MiXCR on the multiplex PCR reads and lists one entry per CDR3 protein. The sample lists hundreds of thousands of distinct CDR3 sequences; around 20% were seen once. Germline CDR1 SNHLY, CDR2 FYNNEI. The junction had 3 bases not matched to a gene; V was cut back by 9 bases and J by 3 bases. There are 14 residues in the CDR3. The rearrangement links TRBV2 to TRBJ2-2; 11 bases are shared with TRBD2. The starting material was peripheral blood mononuclear cells (PBMCs), obtained when the disease was refractory, from a patient treated with antithyroid drugs. The sequence was collected from a female donor with Graves disease. The CDR3 DNA reads TGTGCCAGTAAGACTAGCGGGGACACCGGGGAGCTGTTTTTT. As protein: CASKTSGDTGELFF.